The clone carrying this T cell receptor beta chain was seen ten or more times. The antigen is undetermined. The CDR3 is 14 residues long. The germline V gene has CDR1 MNHNS and CDR2 SASEGT. V lost 7 bases and J lost 8; bases outside the gene matches: 10. This entry belongs to a study of blood T cells in healthy people across ages. Overall study context: Capture by template switching was about one barcoded beta molecule per two T cells.

A J-beta primer mix and a sample-barcoded 5' primer were used in a second PCR of about 7 to 11 cycles. TCRdb recomputed calls from the 5' RACE reads with MiXCR, one row per CDR3 protein. The data contain about 780,000 distinct CDR3 sequences, 46% of them singletons. The study's findings and limits: TCR beta diversity, measured per million T cells, fell in a roughly linear way with age.

This clonotype originated in a man older than 75 in good health. The V and J genes are TRBV6-1 and TRBJ1-2; TRBD1 matches 10 bases. The sequenced material came from blood. CDR3 sequence: CASNDRGPVGGYTF. The CDR3 nucleotides read TGTGCCAGCAACGACAGGGGGCCCGTCGGAGGCTACACCTTC.